This T cell receptor beta chain came from a study of blood T cell repertoires in COVID-19. Study-wide background: Collection of acute and convalescent COVID-19 samples took place in the United States, Italy and Spain.

As handled by the study authors: Reference gene primer amplification yielded estimated nucleated cell counts. Sequenced by immunoSEQ multiplex PCR; TCRdb stores in-frame clones only, minus some. From that table come the V and J calls and clone size; the DNA was used to work out D and trimming. The sample consists of around 120,000 clones, about 86% of them appearing once. This clone was detected only once. V lost 4 bases and J lost 2, with 15 bases in between. The CDR3 is 15 amino acids. CDR1 SGHRS and CDR2 YFSETQ come from the germline V gene. This TCR came from a man in his 70s who had recovered from COVID-19. Material: peripheral blood. The chain recombines TRBV5-1 with TRBJ1-1; tentative D call: TRBD1 (5 bases). CDR3 sequence reads: CASSPTGGGNTEAFF. CDR3 DNA sequence: TGCGCCAGCAGCCCAACTGGGGGGGGAAACACTGAAGCTTTCTTT.